This entry lists 5 T cell receptor beta chains sequenced from one sample in a study of T-cell memory formation after mild COVID-19. TCRdb processed the 5' RACE reads anew with MiXCR; each CDR3 protein has one entry. The data contain roughly 89,000 distinct CDR3 sequences, around an eighth of them singletons. The sample taken for sequencing was PBMCs or a T cell subset sorted from them (not recorded which). The receptors come from an adult woman who had mild COVID-19 (a few samples of this study predate the infection). Cell type and time point are not known.

The chain has TRBV4-3 and TRBJ2-4, with D perhaps TRBD2 (6 bases). CDR3 size: 16 residues. Germline CDR1 reads LGHNA; CDR2 reads YSLEER. V lost 1 base, J lost 8 bases, and 18 bases lay in between. The CDR3 is CASSQGWSEAGDIQYF. The CDR3 DNA is TGCGCCAGCAGCCAAGGGTGGAGTGAAGCGGGCGACATTCAGTACTTC.

The chain links TRBV4-1 to TRBJ2-7, with D uncertain. This CDR3 is built from 13 residues. Germline CDR1 is MGHRA and CDR2 is YSYEKL. V was clipped by 0 bases and J by 4 bases, with 7 bases between them. CDR3: CASSQDLLYEQYF. The CDR3 nucleotides read TGCGCCAGCAGCCAAGATCTACTTTACGAGCAGTACTTC.

The table lists this clonotype with a few counts. V and J are TRBV4-1 and TRBJ2-7; perhaps D is TRBD1 or TRBD2 (5 bases each). V lost 2 bases to trimming and J lost 6 bases, with 17 bases between them. Germline V gives CDR1 MGHRA, CDR2 YSYEKL. The CDR3 contains 15 residues. The CDR3 sequence is CASSQTPGRPGEQYF. CDR3 coding DNA: TGCGCCAGCAGCCAAACCCCGGGGCGTCCGGGCGAGCAGTACTTC.

The chain carries TRBV6-2 or TRBV6-3 and TRBJ2-7; D gene uncertain. CDR3 size: 13 residues. CDR1 MNHEY and CDR2 SVGEGT come from the germline V gene. V shed 4 bases and J shed 0 bases, with 7 bases lying between them. The CDR3 here is CASSFPASYEQYF. As DNA, the CDR3 is TGTGCCAGCAGTTTTCCGGCCTCCTACGAGCAGTACTTC.

In this sample, this clonotype turned up a few times. This chain uses TRBV29-1 with TRBJ1-2; TRBD1 matches at 10 bases. The trim removed 6 bases at V and 1 base at J, leaving 2 bases unmatched. The V gene's germline CDR1 is SQVTM and CDR2 ANQGSEA. The CDR3 is made up of 13 amino acids. The CDR3, as DNA: TGCAGCGTAGGGACAGGGGATAACTATGGCTACACCTTC. Protein sequence: CSVGTGDNYGYTF. The full variable domain, its missing parts supplied by reference TRBV29-1 and TRBJ1-2, is SAVISQKPSRDICQRGTSLTIQCQVDSQVTMMFWYRQQPGQSLTLIATANQGSEATYESGFVIDKFPISRPNLTFSTLTVSNMSPEDSSIYLCSVGTGDNYGYTFGSGTRLTVV.